This TCR beta chain was found in a study of blood T cell repertoires in COVID-19. Study-level information: There were acute and convalescent COVID-19 samples, and they came from the United States, Italy and Spain.

There are 16 residues in the CDR3. V was clipped by 2 bases and J by 3 bases; unmatched bases: 9. CDR1 is SGHTA and CDR2 is FQGNSA in the germline V gene. Original handling: Amplification of reference gene primers was used by the study to estimate nucleated cell counts. Profiling relied on immunoSEQ multiplex PCR, and the TCRdb table lists in-frame clones only, not all of them. V and J calls plus clone size are reproduced from that table; the DNA served to infer D and trimming. The sample lists 40,000 to 50,000 clones, about 83% occurring once. This chain joins TRBV7-2 and TRBJ1-1; 7 nucleotides align to TRBD1. Sequencing used peripheral blood. The source of this sequence is a woman between 55 and 75 years old with acute or convalescent COVID-19. DNA for the CDR3: TGTGCCAGCAGCTTATATCAGGGGGTTCCAGACACTGAAGCTTTCTTT. It is translated as CASSLYQGVPDTEAFF.